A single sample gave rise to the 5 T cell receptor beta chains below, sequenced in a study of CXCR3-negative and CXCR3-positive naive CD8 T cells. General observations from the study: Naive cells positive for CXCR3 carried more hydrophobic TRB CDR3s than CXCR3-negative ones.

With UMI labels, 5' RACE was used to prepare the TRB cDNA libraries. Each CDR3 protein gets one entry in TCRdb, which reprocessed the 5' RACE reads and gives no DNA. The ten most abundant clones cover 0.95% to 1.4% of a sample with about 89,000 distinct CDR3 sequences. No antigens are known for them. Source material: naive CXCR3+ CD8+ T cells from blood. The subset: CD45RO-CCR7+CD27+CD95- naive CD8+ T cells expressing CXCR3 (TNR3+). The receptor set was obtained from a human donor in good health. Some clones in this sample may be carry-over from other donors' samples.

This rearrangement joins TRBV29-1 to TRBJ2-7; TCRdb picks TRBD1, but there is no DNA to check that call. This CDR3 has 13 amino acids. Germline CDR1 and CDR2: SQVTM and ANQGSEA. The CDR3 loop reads CSVDTGEFHEQYF.

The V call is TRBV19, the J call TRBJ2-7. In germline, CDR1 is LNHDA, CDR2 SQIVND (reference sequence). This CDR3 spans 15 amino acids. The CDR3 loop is CASSSHLGSSYEQYF.

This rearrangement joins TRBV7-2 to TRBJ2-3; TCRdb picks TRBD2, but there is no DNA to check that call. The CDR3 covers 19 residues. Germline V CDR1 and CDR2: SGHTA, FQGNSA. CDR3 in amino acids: CASSEVQRTSGGHTDTQYF.

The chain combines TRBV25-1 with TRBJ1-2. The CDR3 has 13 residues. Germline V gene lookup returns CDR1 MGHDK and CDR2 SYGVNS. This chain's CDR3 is CATDRPGGYGYTF.

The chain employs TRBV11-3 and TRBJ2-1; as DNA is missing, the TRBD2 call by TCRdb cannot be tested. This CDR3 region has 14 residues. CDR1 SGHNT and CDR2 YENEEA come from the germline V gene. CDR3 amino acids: CASSSGGAGGEQFF. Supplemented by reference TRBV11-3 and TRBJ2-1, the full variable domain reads EAGVVQSPRYKIIEKKQPVAFWCNPISGHNTLYWYLQNLGQGPELLIRYENEEAVDDSQLPKDRFSAERLKGVDSTLKIQPAELGDSAVYLCASSSGGAGGEQFFGPGTRLTVL.